Listed below are T cell receptor beta chains from one sample, sequenced in a study of blood T cell repertoires in COVID-19. Some clones are missing from TCRdb's copy, which holds only in-frame ones; the method was immunoSEQ multiplex PCR. Of tens of thousands of clones in the sample, about 88% were seen once. Sequenced material: peripheral blood. The receptors come from a man older than 75 in a cohort sampled during active COVID-19. CDR3s include the opening cysteine and the closing phenylalanine or tryptophan. D genes are given only for firm matches. Rows may omit the clone size; those that give it use once, few, many or a size class.

V gene	D gene	J gene	clone size	CDR3 protein	CDR3 DNA
TRBV10-3	NA	TRBJ2-1	NA	CAISDSGARYNEQFF	TGTGCCATCAGTGACAGCGGAGCCAGGTACAATGAGCAGTTCTTC
TRBV6-5	NA	TRBJ1-4	NA	CASNEGGANEKLFF	TGTGCCAGCAACGAAGGGGGGGCTAATGAAAAACTGTTTTTT
TRBV27	NA	TRBJ1-3	NA	CASSLTVGSGNTIYF	TGTGCCAGCAGTCTGACAGTTGGCTCTGGAAACACCATATATTTT
TRBV7-9	TRBD1	TRBJ2-4	NA	CASSSGTGGPTIQYF	TGTGCCAGCAGCTCCGGGACAGGGGGCCCCACTATTCAGTACTTC
TRBV6-1	NA	TRBJ1-1	NA	CASSEQGNTEAFF	TGTGCCAGCAGTGAACAGGGAAACACTGAAGCTTTCTTT
TRBV4-2	TRBD1	TRBJ2-3	NA	CASSQGDRGVGTDTQYF	TGTGCCAGCAGCCAAGGGGACAGGGGGGTCGGCACAGATACGCAGTATTTT
TRBV24-1	TRBD1	TRBJ2-3	NA	CATSDSQGADTQYF	TGTGCCACCAGTGATTCTCAGGGGGCAGATACGCAGTATTTT
TRBV5-8	NA	TRBJ2-7	NA	CASSSGQSYEQYF	TGTGCCAGCAGCTCGGGACAATCTTACGAGCAGTACTTC
TRBV11-2	TRBD1	TRBJ2-5	NA	CASSPDRAETQYF	TGTGCCAGCAGCCCGGACAGGGCGGAGACCCAGTACTTC
TRBV27	NA	TRBJ1-2	NA	CASSLGGGDSVGYTF	TGTGCCAGCAGTTTAGGGGGGGGCGATTCCGTTGGCTACACCTTC
TRBV3-1/TRBV3-2	TRBD2	TRBJ2-7	NA	CASSQAQRLAVYEQYF	TGTGCCAGCAGCCAAGCTCAGAGACTAGCGGTCTACGAGCAGTACTTC
TRBV25-1	NA	TRBJ1-1	NA	CASRWTENTEAFF	TGTGCCAGCAGATGGACAGAGAACACTGAAGCTTTCTTT
TRBV21-1	NA	TRBJ2-2	NA	CASSIPLAGRAGELFF	TGTGCCAGCAGCATACCCCTAGCGGGGAGGGCCGGGGAGCTGTTTTTT
TRBV7-2	NA	TRBJ2-1	NA	CASSLWPGEGNEQFF	TGTGCCAGCAGCTTATGGCCAGGGGAGGGCAATGAGCAGTTCTTC
TRBV27	TRBD1	TRBJ1-5	NA	CASRGQSLYSNQPQHF	TGTGCCAGCAGGGGACAGTCTCTTTATAGCAATCAGCCCCAGCATTTT
TRBV24-1	TRBD1	TRBJ1-3	NA	CATSDTIGQGKNSGNTIYF	TGTGCCACCAGTGACACCATAGGACAGGGGAAAAACTCTGGAAACACCATATATTTT
TRBV29-1	NA	TRBJ1-1	NA	CSVAPSTGGNTEAFF	TGCAGCGTGGCCCCATCGACAGGAGGGAACACTGAAGCTTTCTTT
TRBV6-5	NA	TRBJ1-2	NA	CASSYSREAIYGYTF	TGTGCCAGCAGTTACTCCCGGGAAGCTATCTATGGCTACACCTTC
TRBV6-5	NA	TRBJ2-2	once	CASSFRGSAGELFF	TGTGCCAGCAGTTTCAGGGGTTCGGCCGGGGAGCTGTTTTTT
TRBV9	NA	TRBJ1-4	NA	CASSVGGEARSKLFF	TGTGCCAGCAGCGTAGGTGGGGAGGCCAGGTCAAAACTGTTTTTT
TRBV18	NA	TRBJ1-3	NA	CASSDSSGNTIYF	TGTGCCAGCTCAGACAGCTCTGGAAACACCATATATTTT
TRBV5-1	NA	TRBJ2-3	NA	CASSFSGTDTQYF	TGCGCCAGCAGCTTTAGCGGCACAGATACGCAGTATTTT
TRBV15	TRBD2	TRBJ2-7	NA	CATSRVAGGSYEQYF	TGTGCCACCAGCAGAGTAGCGGGGGGCTCCTACGAGCAGTACTTC
TRBV27	TRBD1	TRBJ1-5	NA	CASSATGTGTRYSNQPQHF	TGTGCCAGCAGTGCCACCGGGACAGGTACACGATATAGCAATCAGCCCCAGCATTTT
TRBV18	NA	TRBJ2-2	NA	CASSPVRDGELFF	TGTGCCAGCTCACCAGTCCGGGACGGGGAGCTGTTTTTT
TRBV3-1/TRBV3-2	TRBD1	TRBJ1-2	NA	CASSQGTGIVKGYTF	TGTGCCAGCAGCCAAGGGACAGGGATAGTAAAAGGCTACACCTTC
TRBV19	TRBD2	TRBJ2-6	NA	CASTLAGGAGANVLTF	TGTGCCAGTACACTAGCGGGGGGCGCTGGGGCCAACGTCCTGACTTTC
TRBV6-5	NA	TRBJ1-2	NA	CASSYFEGTYGYTF	TGTGCCAGCAGTTACTTCGAGGGCACATATGGCTACACCTTC
TRBV15	TRBD1	TRBJ2-5	NA	CATSRDSGGRETQYF	TGTGCCACCAGCAGAGATTCAGGGGGCAGAGAGACCCAGTACTTC
TRBV5-1	NA	TRBJ1-1	NA	CASSSRAGNTEAFF	TGCGCCAGCAGCTCCCGAGCAGGGAACACTGAAGCTTTCTTT
TRBV2	TRBD1	TRBJ1-1	NA	CASSSTGISEAFF	TGTGCCAGCAGTTCGACAGGGATCAGTGAAGCTTTCTTT
TRBV18	NA	TRBJ1-5	once	CASSSGNQPQHF	TGTGCCAGCTCGAGCGGTAATCAGCCCCAGCATTTT
TRBV10-3	TRBD1	TRBJ2-2	NA	CAAGTENTGELFF	TGTGCCGCCGGGACAGAGAACACCGGGGAGCTGTTTTTT
TRBV6-5	NA	TRBJ1-2	NA	CASSGNYGYTF	TGTGCCAGCAGCGGTAACTATGGCTACACCTTC
TRBV9	NA	TRBJ1-2	NA	CASSSIDRNYGYTF	TGTGCCAGCAGCTCAATCGACAGGAACTATGGCTACACCTTC
TRBV5-4	TRBD1	TRBJ1-2	NA	CASSPGGPGGYTF	TGTGCCAGCAGCCCAGGGGGGCCGGGTGGCTACACCTTC
TRBV7-2	TRBD2	TRBJ2-1	NA	CASSLGGLAVSNEQFF	TGTGCCAGCAGCTTAGGTGGACTAGCGGTATCAAATGAGCAGTTCTTC
TRBV19	NA	TRBJ1-6	NA	CASREGQYNSPLHF	TGTGCCAGTAGGGAGGGGCAATATAATTCACCCCTCCACTTT
TRBV7-2	NA	TRBJ2-5	NA	CASSLGTERETQYF	TGTGCCAGCAGCTTAGGTACTGAAAGAGAGACCCAGTACTTC
TRBV7-9	NA	TRBJ2-1	NA	CASSLATPADEQFF	TGTGCCAGCAGCTTAGCTACCCCGGCGGATGAGCAGTTCTTC
TRBV3-1/TRBV3-2	TRBD1	TRBJ2-7	NA	CASSQPGQGAHEQYF	TGTGCCAGCAGCCAACCGGGACAGGGGGCCCACGAACAGTACTTC
TRBV5-1	TRBD1	TRBJ1-1	NA	CASSTDRVGAFF	TGCGCCAGCAGCACCGACAGGGTTGGTGCTTTCTTT
TRBV7-2	TRBD1	TRBJ2-2	NA	CASSLSTGTGELFF	TGTGCCAGCAGCTTATCGACAGGGACCGGGGAGCTGTTTTTT
TRBV6-5	NA	TRBJ1-1	NA	CASSLTDLNTEAFF	TGTGCCAGCAGTTTGACAGACTTGAACACTGAAGCTTTCTTT
TRBV3-1/TRBV3-2	NA	TRBJ1-5	medium-sized	CASSQDRGSNQPQHF	TGTGCCAGCAGCCAAGATCGAGGTAGCAATCAGCCCCAGCATTTT
TRBV5-6	NA	TRBJ1-2	NA	CASSLGWGRDSYGYTF	TGTGCCAGCAGCTTGGGATGGGGCAGGGATAGCTATGGCTACACCTTC
TRBV15	TRBD2	TRBJ2-3	NA	CATSRDAGGPKDTQYF	TGTGCCACCAGCAGAGATGCGGGAGGGCCGAAAGATACGCAGTATTTT
TRBV7-9	NA	TRBJ1-2	few	CASSSSQGGGGNGYTF	TGTGCCAGCAGCTCCTCACAGGGTGGGGGTGGAAATGGCTACACCTTC
TRBV6-5	NA	TRBJ1-2	once	CASAMGITNYGYTF	TGTGCATCAGCTATGGGCATAACTAACTATGGCTACACCTTC
TRBV6-5	NA	TRBJ1-1	NA	CASSPFRSFTEAFF	TGTGCCAGCAGTCCGTTCCGGAGTTTCACTGAAGCTTTCTTT
TRBV4-2	TRBD1	TRBJ2-2	NA	CASSQEAGGLGELFF	TGTGCCAGCAGCCAAGAAGCAGGGGGCCTCGGGGAGCTGTTTTTT
TRBV7-6	NA	TRBJ2-5	NA	CASSLSGEETQYF	TGTGCCAGCAGCTTATCGGGGGAAGAGACCCAGTACTTC
TRBV6-2/TRBV6-3	TRBD2	TRBJ2-3	NA	CASSYFGKVAGGTDTQYF	TGTGCCAGCAGTTACTTTGGGAAGGTAGCGGGGGGCACAGATACGCAGTATTTT
TRBV3-1/TRBV3-2	NA	TRBJ1-1	NA	CASSPTGVRGGEAFF	TGTGCCAGCAGCCCCACTGGGGTTAGGGGAGGTGAAGCTTTCTTT